This T cell receptor (beta chain) was captured in a study of T cell responses to AZD1222 COVID-19 vaccine. Study results and caveats: Spike-specific TCR breadth and depth both grew after two AZD1222 doses.

Comment on this clone: Its antigen is currently unknown.

Libraries were prepared by immunoSEQ multiplex PCR; TCRdb keeps only in-frame clonotypes and omits some of them. The table shows some 47,000 clones, with about nine tenths occurring only once. This CDR3 is 14 amino acids long. Germline assignment: CDR1 MDHEN and CDR2 SYDVKM. The germline V and J ends were trimmed by 10 bases and 9 bases, with 23 bases remaining between them. Pooling was applied to second doses at about 4 or about 12 weeks. The chain employs TRBV28 and TRBJ2-3; perhaps TRBD2 as D (6 bases). Specimen: peripheral blood, collected 28 days after the second AZD1222 dose. The TCR sequence derives from an adult who received the AZD1222 COVID-19 vaccine. CDR3 residues: CAIKRGGFAGTQYF. CDR3 DNA: TGTGCCATTAAACGGGGAGGATTTGCAGGGACGCAGTATTTT.